The 10 T cell receptor beta chains given below trace back to one sample, sequenced in a study of T-cell memory formation after mild COVID-19. Using its own MiXCR run on the 5' RACE reads, TCRdb lists one record per CDR3 protein. The sample contains roughly 560,000 distinct CDR3 sequences, 20% of which appear only once. The sample consisted of PBMCs or a T cell subset sorted from them (not recorded which). The receptors were sampled from an adult woman who had mild COVID-19 (a few samples of this study predate the infection). Cell type and time point are not known.

The V call is TRBV20-1, the J call TRBJ1-1; D gene ambiguous. The CDR3 has 13 residues. Germline V gene data show CDR1 as DFQATT and CDR2 as SNEGSKA (reference sequence). The DNA for the CDR3 is TGCAGGGCGTTGGCCGGGGAGAACACTGAAGCTTTCTTT. It specifies CRALAGENTEAFF.

There are a few counts of this clonotype. This chain uses TRBV30 with TRBJ2-1; D not certain. This CDR3 has 15 amino acids. Trimming took 0 bases from V and 9 from J, leaving 18 bases between them. Germline values: CDR1 GTSNPN, CDR2 SVGIG (reference sequence). The CDR3 protein is CAWSVIGQATGEQFF. The CDR3 coding sequence is TGTGCCTGGAGTGTAATAGGGCAGGCTACGGGTGAGCAGTTCTTC.

A few counts support this clonotype. The chain links TRBV7-8 to TRBJ2-3, with D perhaps matching TRBD2 (7 bases). V lost 8 bases and J lost 4, with 13 bases in between. The CDR3 contains 13 residues. The V gene's germline CDR1 is SGHVS and CDR2 FQNEAQ. The CDR3 nucleotides read TGTGCCAGCGGGGACTACAGGGCAGATACGCAGTATTTT. Translating it yields CASGDYRADTQYF.

The V gene is TRBV30, the J gene TRBJ2-1; 9 nucleotides line up with TRBD2. The CDR3 length is 13 residues. V was clipped by 3 bases and J by 4 bases; unmatched bases: 1. Germline V gene sequence: CDR1 GTSNPN, CDR2 SVGIG (reference sequence). This chain's CDR3 is CAWRTSGYNEQFF. The CDR3, as DNA: TGTGCCTGGAGGACTAGCGGATACAATGAGCAGTTCTTC.

This clonotype showed up just a few times. The gene calls are TRBV5-5 and TRBJ1-4, with D perhaps matching TRBD1 (5 bases). CDR1 and CDR2 from the germline V gene are SGHKS and YYEKEE (reference sequence). The V gene lost 0 bases and the J gene lost 0 bases, with 12 bases spanning the gap. CDR3 size: 17 residues. The CDR3, as DNA: TGTGCCAGCAGCTTGGGCCAGGACATAACAACTAATGAAAAACTGTTTTTT. This codes for CASSLGQDITTNEKLFF. The full variable domain, with the rest looked up from reference TRBV5-5 and TRBJ1-4, is DAGVTQSPTHLIKTRGQQVTLRCSPISGHKSVSWYQQVLGQGPQFIFQYYEKEERGRGNFPDRFSARQFPNYSSELNVNALLLGDSALYLCASSLGQDITTNEKLFFGSGTQLSVL.

The rearrangement links TRBV4-1 to TRBJ2-3; TRBD2 agrees at 12 bases. Per germline, CDR1 MGHRA and CDR2 YSYEKL. CDR3 size: 18 residues. V shed 2 bases, J shed 6 bases, and the junction held 12 bases outside the gene matches. In nucleotides, the CDR3 is TGCGCCAGCAGCCAATTACTTCCGACTAGCGGGAGTAGGGATACGCAGTATTTT. Translated: CASSQLLPTSGSRDTQYF.

The chain is built from TRBV12-3 or TRBV12-4 and TRBJ1-2, with 7 bases aligning to TRBD1. CDR3 length equals 13 residues. J gave up 8 bases and V 6 bases, and 9 bases lay outside the gene matches. CDR3 region: CASSHRRGSGYTF. The CDR3 region has the DNA TGTGCCAGCAGCCATCGCAGGGGGAGCGGCTACACCTTC.

The DNA of the CDR3 is TGTGCCAGCAGCTTAGGAAGCGATCTCGAAAAACTGTTTTTT. It yields the protein CASSLGSDLEKLFF. This chain connects TRBV7-8 to TRBJ1-4, with D unresolved. V dropped 1 base and J dropped 8 bases, with 11 bases sitting between them. CDR1 and CDR2 (germline): SGHVS, FQNEAQ. This CDR3 has 14 residues.

The V gene is TRBV19, the J gene TRBJ1-1; 12 nucleotides agree with TRBD1. The length of the CDR3 is 15 residues. Germline V gene data show CDR1 as LNHDA and CDR2 as SQIVND (reference sequence). V was clipped by 4 bases and J by 5 bases; unmatched bases: 5. CDR3 region: CASSSPGQGATEAFF. CDR3 bases: TGTGCCAGTAGTAGTCCGGGACAGGGGGCAACTGAAGCTTTCTTT.

This clonotype was seen at least ten times. At one end the junction does not follow the germline gene, possibly because of a read error. This chain links TRBV5-1 with TRBJ2-7; maybe TRBD2 (6 bases). The germline gives CDR1 SGHRS, CDR2 YFSETQ. The CDR3 is 13 residues long. The DNA of the CDR3 is TGTGCTAGCAGCTTAGCGGCCTCCTACGAGCAGTACTTC. This encodes CASSLAASYEQYF.